This TCR beta chain was captured by sequencing in a study of blood T cell repertoires in COVID-19. Across the study: Both acute and convalescent COVID-19 samples were obtained from the United States, Italy and Spain. From T cells, B-cell-depleted T cells, or PBMCs came the material, which was cDNA or gDNA.

In the authors' methods: Nucleated cell counts were estimated from reference gene primer amplification. Assay used: immunoSEQ multiplex PCR; TCRdb lists only in-frame clones, some missing. V and J calls and clone size come straight from that table; D and trimming were deduced from the DNA. The table has about 59,000 clones, roughly 80% seen once; the top ten hold over 10%. CDR3 length equals 14 residues. With 4 bases removed from V and 0 bases from J, the gap between germline ends came to 11 bases. From germline, CDR1 is SGHRS and CDR2 YFSETQ. The sample consisted of peripheral blood. This chain connects TRBV5-1 to TRBJ2-7, with D perhaps TRBD2 (5 bases). The source of this sequence is a man aged 80 or over with acute or convalescent COVID-19. For the CDR3, the DNA is TGCGCCAGCAGCGGCGGGTCCTACTCCTACGAGCAGTACTTC. Translation gives CASSGGSYSYEQYF.